These 3 T cell receptor beta chains were sequenced from one sample in a study of shared clonotypes between healthy human individuals (TCRdb year 2020). For the CD8 naive samples, CD45RO-negative cells were positively selected for CCR7, yielding a CD45RA+CCR7+ population from which TemRA cells were excluded. Library preparation was by the immunoSEQ multiplex PCR assay. TCRdb stores this immuneACCESS table with in-frame sequences only. Part of the clones is absent; in the studies checked, under half of the shortfall reflects unresolved V genes, and no reason is known for the rest. A total of under 1 million clones appear in this sample, about 96% of them only once. The ten largest clonotypes hold less than 0.25% of the sample. Sequenced material: naive CD8+ T cells sorted from blood. Taken with the paper, the label for cell subset or site translates to: CD45RA+CCR7+. The receptors here all came from a man aged 25-45 years in good health.

The CDR3 here is CASSHILAGLNEQYF. The CDR3 DNA reads TGCGCCAGCAGCCATATCCTAGCGGGATTAAACGAGCAGTACTTC. V usage is TRBV4-1 and J usage is TRBJ2-7, with TRBD2 identical over 9 bases. The CDR3 runs to 15 residues. V trimming: 3 bases; J trimming: 5 bases; junction bases outside the gene matches: 8. The germline V gene encodes CDR1 MGHRA and CDR2 YSYEKL.

V and J are TRBV11-2 and TRBJ2-7; no definite D call. V lost 5 bases, J lost 4 bases, and 12 bases lay in between. The length of the CDR3 is 13 residues. Germline-derived CDR1 and CDR2 are SGHAT and FQNNGV. The DNA for the CDR3 is TGTGCCAGCAGCCTCGCCGTTTTGTACGAGCAGTACTTC. The encoded protein is CASSLAVLYEQYF.

V is TRBV28 and J is TRBJ2-7; 7 positions match TRBD2. The CDR3 has 15 amino acids. Trimming at V came to 7 bases and at J to 3 bases, leaving 12 bases not matched to a gene. Germline CDR1 MDHEN, CDR2 SYDVKM. CDR3 loop: CASNPTSVRDYEQYF. Here the CDR3 DNA reads TGTGCCAGCAACCCTACTAGCGTGCGGGACTACGAGCAGTACTTC.